The TCR beta chain described here comes from a study of T cell repertoires in cytomegalovirus infection. Study background: It can be stated that public TCR beta signatures indicated CMV infection as well as a matching HLA type.

A note on this clonotype: Its antigen is still unknown.

Deletions cut 4 bases from V and 0 bases from J, with 12 bases between. Germline assignment: CDR1 KGHDR and CDR2 SFDVKD. CDR3 length: 16 amino acids. Study-wide results and limits: Accumulated public TCR beta family frequency recognized individuals carrying CMV together with the relevant HLA. HLA-C-restricted CMV-specific TCR beta clonotypes prevailed in the ex vivo response.

MiXCR, applied by TCRdb to the reads, yields one record per CDR3 protein. The table lists around 430,000 distinct CDR3 sequences, under 45% of them singletons. This TCR was recovered from a human donor in good health (CMV status not recorded). Some clones in this sample may be carry-over from other donors' samples. The chain uses TRBV24-1 and TRBJ1-5; unclear D gene. Specimen: cultured PBMCs, collected from culture after CMV antigen stimulation. CDR3 in amino acids: CATSDTIGNSNQPQHF. The DNA of the CDR3 is TGTGCCACCAGTGACACGATTGGGAATAGCAATCAGCCCCAGCATTTT.